This T cell receptor (beta chain) comes out of a study of identical twins. Study-level points and caveats: Out-of-frame sharing of TCR alpha in monozygotic twins was underestimated by models. Abundant cord blood beta clonotypes carried fewer insertions; memory repertoires showed none. Cross-sectional statistical analysis was relied on for the conclusions, without the same donors being followed.

This clonotype was picked up many times. Its specificity is not known. A universal primer site arose from template switching, and cDNA bore unique molecular identifiers. Each CDR3 protein gets one entry after TCRdb re-called the 5' RACE reads with MiXCR. The sample has approximately 150,000 distinct CDR3 sequences, around 3.4% seen once. The CDR3 totals 15 residues. J gave up 8 bases and V 5 bases, and 9 bases lay outside the gene matches. This chain uses TRBV12-3 or TRBV12-4 with TRBJ2-1; 10 bases are shared with TRBD1. Sample: memory T cells sorted from blood. The TCR originated in a man between 18 and 29 years old in good health. CDR3 region: CASSVSGTGVHEQFF. In nucleotides, the CDR3 is TGTGCCAGCAGTGTGTCCGGGACAGGGGTACATGAGCAGTTCTTC.